This T cell receptor beta chain stems from a study of T cell responses to AZD1222 COVID-19 vaccine. Points on this clone: Antigen unknown.

Trimming took off 2 bases at V and 6 bases at J, with 16 bases between the two ends. Germline values: CDR1 GTSNPN, CDR2 SVGIG (reference sequence). This CDR3 region has 15 residues. Sequencing was performed with immunoSEQ multiplex PCR; in TCRdb, only in-frame clones are kept and a portion is missing. The sample includes fewer than 130,000 clones, 70% to 90% of them seen just once. Study-wide results and limits: Increases in Spike-specific TCR breadth and depth were seen after two AZD1222 doses. Females made up more of the donors, who were largely white British, and clonal diversity may have come out too low.

The source material was peripheral blood, sampled 28 days after the second AZD1222 dose. The origin of this receptor is an adult who received the AZD1222 COVID-19 vaccine. The rearrangement joins TRBV30 to TRBJ1-4; a weak D match, TRBD1 (6 bases). DNA for the CDR3: TGTGCCTGGAGTCCTGCGGCAGGGGTCGATGAAAAACTGTTTTTT. It translates to CAWSPAAGVDEKLFF.